The next 3 T cell receptor beta chains were all read from a single sample in a study of cytomegalovirus exposure and HLA in healthy donors. Primers included in the PCR were 60 Vbeta and 13 Jbeta primers. Sequencing used immunoSEQ multiplex PCR; TCRdb keeps in-frame clones, though not all of them. This repertoire shows some 120,000 clones, over 60% found once; its top ten account for 2% to 2.5%. The source material was PBMCs. These receptors originate from a young man in good health and CMV-seronegative.

This rearrangement joins TRBV11-2 to TRBJ2-7, with 9 bases matching TRBD2. Germline V gene lookup returns CDR1 SGHAT and CDR2 FQNNGV. The J segment lost 3 bases and the V segment lost 3 bases, leaving 3 bases of the junction unmatched. This CDR3 has 14 amino acids. The CDR3 DNA follows: TGTGCCAGCAGCTTGATTAGCGGGAGCTACGAGCAGTACTTC. Its protein product is CASSLISGSYEQYF.

V and J are TRBV5-4 and TRBJ1-2; D perhaps matches TRBD1 (5 bases). In germline, CDR1 is SGHNT, CDR2 YYREEE (reference sequence). The CDR3 totals 13 residues. Trimming removed 1 base at V and 6 bases at J, with 10 bases between. In nucleotides, the CDR3 is TGTGCCAGCAGCTTGCCGTCAGGGAATGGCTACACCTTC. This codes for CASSLPSGNGYTF.

The chain recombines TRBV7-9 with TRBJ2-7; D is possibly TRBD1 (5 bases). The CDR3 totals 15 residues. Trimming stripped 0 bases from V and 4 bases from J, with 13 bases between. Germline loops: CDR1 SEHNR, CDR2 FQNEAQ (reference sequence). The CDR3 nucleotides read TGTGCCAGCAGCTTAGCGCAGGGCCGCACGTACGAGCAGTACTTC. Translated: CASSLAQGRTYEQYF.